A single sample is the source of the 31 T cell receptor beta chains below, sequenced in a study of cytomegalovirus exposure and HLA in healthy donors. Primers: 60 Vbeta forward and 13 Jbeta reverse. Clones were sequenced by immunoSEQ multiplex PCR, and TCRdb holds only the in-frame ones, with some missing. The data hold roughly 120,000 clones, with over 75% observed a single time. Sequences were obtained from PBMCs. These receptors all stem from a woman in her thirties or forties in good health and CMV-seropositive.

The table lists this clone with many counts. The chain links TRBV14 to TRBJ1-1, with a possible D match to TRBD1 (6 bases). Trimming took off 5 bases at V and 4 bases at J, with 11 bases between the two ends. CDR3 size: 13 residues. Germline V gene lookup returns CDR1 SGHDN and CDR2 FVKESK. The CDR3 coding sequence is TGTGCCAGCAGCAAGGGGGGGGGCACTGAAGCTTTCTTT. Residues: CASSKGGGTEAFF.

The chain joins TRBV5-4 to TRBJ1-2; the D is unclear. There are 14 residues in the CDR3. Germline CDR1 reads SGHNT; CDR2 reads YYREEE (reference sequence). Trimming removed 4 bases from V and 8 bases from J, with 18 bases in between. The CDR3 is CASSPTPGSEGYTF. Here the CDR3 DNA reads TGTGCCAGCAGCCCAACCCCGGGATCCGAAGGCTACACCTTC.

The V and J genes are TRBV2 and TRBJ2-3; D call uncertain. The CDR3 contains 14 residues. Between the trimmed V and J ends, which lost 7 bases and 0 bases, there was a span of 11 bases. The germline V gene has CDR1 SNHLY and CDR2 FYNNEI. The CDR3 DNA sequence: TGTGCCAGCACCAAAACCACTAGCACAGATACGCAGTATTTT. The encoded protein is CASTKTTSTDTQYF.

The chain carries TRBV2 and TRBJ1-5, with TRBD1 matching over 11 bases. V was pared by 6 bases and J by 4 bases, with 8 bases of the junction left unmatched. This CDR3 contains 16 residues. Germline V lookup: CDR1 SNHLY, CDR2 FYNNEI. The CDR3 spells CASRPGQGAGNQPQHF. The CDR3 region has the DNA TGTGCCAGCAGACCAGGACAGGGGGCAGGAAATCAGCCCCAGCATTTT.

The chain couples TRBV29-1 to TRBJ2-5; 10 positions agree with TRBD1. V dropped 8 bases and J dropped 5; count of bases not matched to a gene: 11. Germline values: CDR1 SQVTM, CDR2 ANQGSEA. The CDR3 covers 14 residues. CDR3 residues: CSTRQGAIGETQYF. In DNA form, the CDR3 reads TGCAGCACTCGACAGGGGGCTATAGGGGAGACCCAGTACTTC. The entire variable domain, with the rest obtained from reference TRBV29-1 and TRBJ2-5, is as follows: SAVISQKPSRDICQRGTSLTIQCQVDSQVTMMFWYRQQPGQSLTLIATANQGSEATYESGFVIDKFPISRPNLTFSTLTVSNMSPEDSSIYLCSTRQGAIGETQYFGPGTRLLVL.

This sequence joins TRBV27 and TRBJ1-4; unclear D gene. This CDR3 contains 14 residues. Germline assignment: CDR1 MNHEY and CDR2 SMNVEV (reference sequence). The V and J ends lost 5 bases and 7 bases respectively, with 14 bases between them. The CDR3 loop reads CASSVRGPAEKLFF. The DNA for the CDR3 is TGTGCCAGCAGTGTCAGAGGTCCCGCTGAAAAACTGTTTTTT.

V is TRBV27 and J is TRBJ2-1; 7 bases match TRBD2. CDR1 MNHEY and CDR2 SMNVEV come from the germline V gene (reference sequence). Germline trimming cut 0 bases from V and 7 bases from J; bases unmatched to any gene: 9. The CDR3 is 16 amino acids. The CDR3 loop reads CASSLSSWEGRNEQFF. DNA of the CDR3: TGTGCCAGCAGTTTATCCAGCTGGGAGGGGAGGAATGAGCAGTTCTTC.

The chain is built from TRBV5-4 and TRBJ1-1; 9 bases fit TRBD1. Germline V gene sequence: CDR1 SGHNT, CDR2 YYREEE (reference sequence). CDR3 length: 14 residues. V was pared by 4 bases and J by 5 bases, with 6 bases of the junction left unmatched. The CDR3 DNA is TGTGCCAGCAGCCGGGGACAGGGTAAAACTGAAGCTTTCTTT. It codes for CASSRGQGKTEAFF.

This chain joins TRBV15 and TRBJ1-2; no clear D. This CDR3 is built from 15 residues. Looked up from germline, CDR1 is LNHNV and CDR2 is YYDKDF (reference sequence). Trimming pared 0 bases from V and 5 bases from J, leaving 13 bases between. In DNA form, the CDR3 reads TGTGCCACCAGCAGAGATCAGGAGGGAGGTTATGGCTACACCTTC. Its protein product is CATSRDQEGGYGYTF.

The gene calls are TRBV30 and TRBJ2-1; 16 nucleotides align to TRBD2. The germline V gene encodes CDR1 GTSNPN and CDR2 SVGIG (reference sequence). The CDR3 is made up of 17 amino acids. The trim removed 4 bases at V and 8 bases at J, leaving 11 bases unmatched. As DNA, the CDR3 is TGTGCCTGGACCCTAGGGACTAGCGGGAGGGCCCTGGATGAGCAGTTCTTC. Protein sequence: CAWTLGTSGRALDEQFF.

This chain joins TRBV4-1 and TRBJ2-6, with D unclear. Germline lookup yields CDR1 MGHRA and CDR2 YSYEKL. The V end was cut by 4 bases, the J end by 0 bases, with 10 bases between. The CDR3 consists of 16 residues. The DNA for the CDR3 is TGCGCCAGCAGCCCATCGACTGCCTCTGGGGCCAACGTCCTGACTTTC. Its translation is CASSPSTASGANVLTF.

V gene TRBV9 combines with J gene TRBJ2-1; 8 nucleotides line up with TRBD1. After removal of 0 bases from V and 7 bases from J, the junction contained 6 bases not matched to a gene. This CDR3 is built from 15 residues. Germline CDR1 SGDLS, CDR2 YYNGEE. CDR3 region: CASSVATGVENEQFF. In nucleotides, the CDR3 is TGTGCCAGCAGCGTAGCGACAGGGGTTGAAAATGAGCAGTTCTTC.

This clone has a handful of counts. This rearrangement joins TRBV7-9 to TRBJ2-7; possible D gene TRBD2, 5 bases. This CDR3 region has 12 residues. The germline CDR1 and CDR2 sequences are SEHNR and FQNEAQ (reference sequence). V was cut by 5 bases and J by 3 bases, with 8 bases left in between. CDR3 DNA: TGTGCCAGCAGCCCCGGGATCTACGAGCAGTACTTC. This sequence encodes CASSPGIYEQYF.

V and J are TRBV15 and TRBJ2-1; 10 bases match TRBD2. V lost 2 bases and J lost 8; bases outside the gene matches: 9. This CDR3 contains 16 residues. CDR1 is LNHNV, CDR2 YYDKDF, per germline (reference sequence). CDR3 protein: CATSRQLAGLVDEQFF. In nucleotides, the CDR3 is TGTGCCACCAGCAGACAACTAGCGGGATTAGTTGATGAGCAGTTCTTC.

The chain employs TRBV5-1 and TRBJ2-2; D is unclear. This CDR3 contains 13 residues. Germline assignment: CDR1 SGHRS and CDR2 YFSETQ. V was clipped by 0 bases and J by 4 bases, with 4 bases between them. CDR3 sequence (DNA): TGCGCCAGCAGCTTGGCCATCACCGGGGAGCTGTTTTTT. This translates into CASSLAITGELFF.

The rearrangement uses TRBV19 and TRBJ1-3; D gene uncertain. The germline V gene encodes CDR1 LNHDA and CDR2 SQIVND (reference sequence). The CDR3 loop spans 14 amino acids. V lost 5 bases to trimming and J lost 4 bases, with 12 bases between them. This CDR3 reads CASSAGVSGNTIYF. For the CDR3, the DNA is TGTGCCAGTAGTGCAGGTGTTTCGGGAAACACCATATATTTT.

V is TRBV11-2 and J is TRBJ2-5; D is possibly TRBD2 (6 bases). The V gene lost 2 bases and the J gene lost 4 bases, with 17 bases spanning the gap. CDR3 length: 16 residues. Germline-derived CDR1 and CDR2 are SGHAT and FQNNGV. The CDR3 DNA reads TGTGCCAGCAGCTTAAATCCTTACGGAGCGGGAGAGACCCAGTACTTC. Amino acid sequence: CASSLNPYGAGETQYF. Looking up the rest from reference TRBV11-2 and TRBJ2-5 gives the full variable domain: EAGVAQSPRYKIIEKRQSVAFWCNPISGHATLYWYQQILGQGPKLLIQFQNNGVVDDSQLPKDRFSAERLKGVDSTLKIQPAKLEDSAVYLCASSLNPYGAGETQYFGPGTRLLVL.

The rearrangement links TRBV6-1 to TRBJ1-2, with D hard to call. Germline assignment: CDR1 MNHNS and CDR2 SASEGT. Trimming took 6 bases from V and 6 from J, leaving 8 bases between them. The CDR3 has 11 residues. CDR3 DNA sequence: TGTGCCAGCAGGTACCAGGATGGCTACACCTTC. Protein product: CASRYQDGYTF.

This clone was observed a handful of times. For the CDR3, the DNA is TGTGCCAGTAATCGACCTAGGGGCCAAGGCACTGAAGCTTTCTTT. Translating gives CASNRPRGQGTEAFF. The chain recombines TRBV19 with TRBJ1-1; D is possibly TRBD1 (5 bases). Germline V gene data show CDR1 as LNHDA and CDR2 as SQIVND (reference sequence). Trimming stripped 7 bases from V and 4 bases from J, with 19 bases between. CDR3 size: 15 residues. Looking up the rest from reference TRBV19 and TRBJ1-1 gives the full variable domain: DGGITQSPKYLFRKEGQNVTLSCEQNLNHDAMYWYRQDPGQGLRLIYYSQIVNDFQKGDIAEGYSVSREKKESFPLTVTSAQKNPTAFYLCASNRPRGQGTEAFFGQGTRLTVV.

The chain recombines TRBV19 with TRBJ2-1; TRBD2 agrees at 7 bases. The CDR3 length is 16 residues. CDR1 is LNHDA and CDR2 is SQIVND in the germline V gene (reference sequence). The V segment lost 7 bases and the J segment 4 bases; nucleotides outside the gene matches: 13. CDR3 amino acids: CASTPTGGAGYNEQFF. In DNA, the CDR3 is TGTGCCAGTACCCCGACGGGGGGAGCAGGGTACAATGAGCAGTTCTTC.

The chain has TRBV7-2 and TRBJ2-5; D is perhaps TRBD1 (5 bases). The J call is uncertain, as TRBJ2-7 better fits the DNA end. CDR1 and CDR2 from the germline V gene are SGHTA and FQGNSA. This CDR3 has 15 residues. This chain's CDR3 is CASSLSSQGQYEQYF. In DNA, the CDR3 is TGTGCCAGCAGCTTATCGTCCCAGGGTCAGTACGAGCAGTACTTC.

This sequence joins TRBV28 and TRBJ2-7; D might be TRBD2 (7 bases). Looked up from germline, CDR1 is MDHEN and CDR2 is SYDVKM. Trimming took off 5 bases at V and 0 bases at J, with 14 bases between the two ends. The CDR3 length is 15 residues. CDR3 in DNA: TGTGCCAGCAGTGGGGGGCGGGAGAGCTCCTACGAGCAGTACTTC. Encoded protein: CASSGGRESSYEQYF.

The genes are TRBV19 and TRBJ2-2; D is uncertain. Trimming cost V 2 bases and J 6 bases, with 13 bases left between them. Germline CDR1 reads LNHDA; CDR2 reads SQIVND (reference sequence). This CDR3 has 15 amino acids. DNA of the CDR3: TGTGCCAGTAGTATAAAGACTTCCTTCGCCGGGGAGCTGTTTTTT. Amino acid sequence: CASSIKTSFAGELFF.

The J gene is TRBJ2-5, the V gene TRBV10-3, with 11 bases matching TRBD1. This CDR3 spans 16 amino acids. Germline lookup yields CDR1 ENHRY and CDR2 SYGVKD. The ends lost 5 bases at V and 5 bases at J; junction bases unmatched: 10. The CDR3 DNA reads TGTGCCATCAGTCGCGGACAGGGGGCAGGAGGGGAGACCCAGTACTTC. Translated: CAISRGQGAGGETQYF.

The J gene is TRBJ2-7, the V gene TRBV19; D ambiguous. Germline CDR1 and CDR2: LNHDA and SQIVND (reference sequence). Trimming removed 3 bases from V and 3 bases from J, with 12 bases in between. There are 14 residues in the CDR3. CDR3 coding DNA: TGTGCCAGTAGTATTGGAAACAGTGGCTACGAGCAGTACTTC. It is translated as CASSIGNSGYEQYF.

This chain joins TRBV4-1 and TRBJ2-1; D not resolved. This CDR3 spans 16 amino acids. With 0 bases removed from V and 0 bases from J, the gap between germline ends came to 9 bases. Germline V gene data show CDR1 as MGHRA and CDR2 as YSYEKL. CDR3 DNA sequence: TGCGCCAGCAGCCAAGATAAGGAGAGCTCCTACAATGAGCAGTTCTTC. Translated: CASSQDKESSYNEQFF.

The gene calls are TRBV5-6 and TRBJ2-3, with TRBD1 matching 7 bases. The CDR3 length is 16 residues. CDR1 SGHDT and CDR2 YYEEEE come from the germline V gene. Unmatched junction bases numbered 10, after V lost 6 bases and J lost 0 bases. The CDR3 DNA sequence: TGTGCCAGCACCTGGGGCCCGACAGGGAGCACAGATACGCAGTATTTT. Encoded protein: CASTWGPTGSTDTQYF. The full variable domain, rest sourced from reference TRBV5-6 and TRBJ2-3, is DAGVTQSPTHLIKTRGQQVTLRCSPKSGHDTVSWYQQALGQGPQFIFQYYEEEERQRGNFPDRFSGHQFPNYSSELNVNALLLGDSALYLCASTWGPTGSTDTQYFGPGTRLTVL.

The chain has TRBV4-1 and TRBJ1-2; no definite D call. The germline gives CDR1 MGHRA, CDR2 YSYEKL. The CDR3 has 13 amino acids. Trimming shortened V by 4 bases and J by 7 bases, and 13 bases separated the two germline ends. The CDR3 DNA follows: TGCGCCAGCAGCCGACTCGGAACGGGTGGCTACACCTTC. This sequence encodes CASSRLGTGGYTF.

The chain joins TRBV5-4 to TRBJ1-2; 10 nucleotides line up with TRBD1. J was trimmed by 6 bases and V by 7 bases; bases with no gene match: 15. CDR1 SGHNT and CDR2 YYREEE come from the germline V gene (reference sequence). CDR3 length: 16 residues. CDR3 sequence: CASAPGGDRGVDGYTF. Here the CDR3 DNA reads TGTGCCAGCGCCCCGGGAGGGGACAGGGGTGTCGATGGCTACACCTTC.

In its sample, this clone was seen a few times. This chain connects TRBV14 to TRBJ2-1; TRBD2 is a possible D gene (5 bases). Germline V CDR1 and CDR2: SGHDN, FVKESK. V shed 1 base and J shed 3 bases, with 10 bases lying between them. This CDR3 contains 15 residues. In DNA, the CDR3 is TGTGCCAGCAGCCAAGGGGGAGCGATCTACAATGAGCAGTTCTTC. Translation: CASSQGGAIYNEQFF.

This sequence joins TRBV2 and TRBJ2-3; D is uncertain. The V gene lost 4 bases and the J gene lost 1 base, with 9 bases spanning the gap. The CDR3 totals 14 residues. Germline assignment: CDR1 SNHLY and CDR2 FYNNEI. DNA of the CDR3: TGTGCCAGCAGTGGTCTAGATGGCACAGATACGCAGTATTTT. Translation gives CASSGLDGTDTQYF.